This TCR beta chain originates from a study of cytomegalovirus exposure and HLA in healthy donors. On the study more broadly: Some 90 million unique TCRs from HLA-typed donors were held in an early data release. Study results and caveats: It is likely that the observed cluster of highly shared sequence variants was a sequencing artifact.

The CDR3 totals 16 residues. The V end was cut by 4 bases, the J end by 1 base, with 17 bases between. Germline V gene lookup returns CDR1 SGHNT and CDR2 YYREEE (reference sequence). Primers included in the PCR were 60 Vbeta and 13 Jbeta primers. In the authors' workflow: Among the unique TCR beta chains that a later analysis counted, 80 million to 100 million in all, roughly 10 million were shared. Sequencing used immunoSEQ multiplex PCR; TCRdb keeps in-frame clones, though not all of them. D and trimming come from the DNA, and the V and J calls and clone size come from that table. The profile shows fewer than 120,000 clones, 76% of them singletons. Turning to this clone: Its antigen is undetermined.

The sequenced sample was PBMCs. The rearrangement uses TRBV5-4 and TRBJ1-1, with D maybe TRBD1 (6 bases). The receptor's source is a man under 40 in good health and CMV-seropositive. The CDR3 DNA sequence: TGTGCCAGCAGCCCCCGGGGGGGCGGCCAGAACACTGAAGCTTTCTTT. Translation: CASSPRGGGQNTEAFF. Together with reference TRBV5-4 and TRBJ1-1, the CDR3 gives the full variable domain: ETGVTQSPTHLIKTRGQQVTLRCSSQSGHNTVSWYQQALGQGPQFIFQYYREEENGRGNFPPRFSGLQFPNYSSELNVNALELDDSALYLCASSPRGGGQNTEAFFGQGTRLTVV.